Below are 17 T cell receptor beta chains sequenced from a single sample in a study of human T cells and chemical hapten exposure (dated by TCRdb to about 2021). This specimen's time point label, interpreted: patch test 1, 2 weeks after DPC sensitization. This sample's treatment or condition label indicates: therapeutic diphenylcyclopropenone sensitization with weekly scalp DPC. The method behind the library was RACE. The run used a NextSeq 500. TCRdb trimmed the raw reads at Q25, called clones with MiXCR and kept productive beta chains. A single entry per CDR3 protein holds the most common genes and DNA from its merged rows. This sample is represented by around 190,000 distinct CDR3 sequences; under 25% of them were singletons. The leading ten clones occupy 6.7% of the sample. This specimen was whole blood, taken in connection with sensitization to the hapten diphenylcyclopropenone (DPC). The receptors come from a woman aged 45-65 years with alopecia areata. Some clones in this sample may be carry-over from other donors' samples.

The chain carries TRBV20-1 and TRBJ2-3, with 8 nucleotides matching TRBD2. This CDR3 spans 15 amino acids. Germline-derived CDR1 and CDR2 are DFQATT and SNEGSKA (reference sequence). V shed 3 bases, J shed 7 bases, and the junction held 12 bases outside the gene matches. The CDR3 sequence is CSASPSGRLGHTQYF. CDR3 DNA sequence: TGCAGTGCTAGTCCCAGCGGGAGATTGGGCCATACGCAGTATTTT.

Comment on this clonotype: Since the CDR3 does not end with the conserved phenylalanine or tryptophan, this likely comes from a read error. V and J are TRBV6-4 and TRBJ2-2, with D perhaps matching TRBD1 (5 bases). The germline V gene encodes CDR1 MRHNA and CDR2 SNTAGT. CDR3 length equals 14 residues. The germline V and J ends were trimmed by 6 bases and 5 bases, with 13 bases remaining between them. CDR3 in amino acids: CASSLEKGTGELFL. Written as DNA, the CDR3 is TGTGCCAGCAGCCTCGAAAAGGGGACCGGGGAGCTGTTTCTT.

This clonotype was seen a handful of times. J is TRBJ1-2 and V is TRBV25-1, with 9 bases lining up with TRBD1. The CDR3 runs to 17 residues. Germline trimming cut 5 bases from V and 4 bases from J; bases unmatched to any gene: 14. Germline lookup yields CDR1 MGHDK and CDR2 SYGVNS. The CDR3 is CASSSTLRTGEGYGYTF. As DNA, the CDR3 is TGTGCCAGCAGTTCCACACTCCGGACAGGGGAAGGCTATGGCTACACCTTC.

Written as DNA, the CDR3 is TGTGCCAGCAGCTCTGGGACAGGGACTAACTATGGCTACACCTTC. As protein: CASSSGTGTNYGYTF. J is TRBJ1-2 and V is TRBV11-2, with TRBD1 matching over 9 bases. Germline trimming cut 4 bases from V and 0 bases from J; bases unmatched to any gene: 3. There are 15 residues in the CDR3. Germline V gene sequence: CDR1 SGHAT, CDR2 FQNNGV. Based on the CDR3 plus reference TRBV11-2 and TRBJ1-2, the full variable domain is EAGVAQSPRYKIIEKRQSVAFWCNPISGHATLYWYQQILGQGPKLLIQFQNNGVVDDSQLPKDRFSAERLKGVDSTLKIQPAKLEDSAVYLCASSSGTGTNYGYTFGSGTRLTVV.

The CDR3 DNA reads as TGTGCCAGCAGTTTCCACGAAGGAAACATTCAGTACTTC. It codes for CASSFHEGNIQYF. This chain links TRBV27 with TRBJ2-4; D ambiguous. In germline, CDR1 is MNHEY, CDR2 SMNVEV (reference sequence). This CDR3 comprises 13 residues. Trimming took off 3 bases at V and 6 bases at J, with 9 bases between the two ends.

In this sample, this clonotype turned up a few times. This chain links TRBV29-1 with TRBJ1-4; D remains ambiguous. In germline, CDR1 is SQVTM, CDR2 ANQGSEA. The CDR3 covers 11 residues. V lost 5 bases, J lost 7 bases, and 8 bases lay in between. CDR3 loop: CSVRVTEKLFF. CDR3 bases: TGCAGCGTTCGTGTTACTGAAAAACTGTTTTTT.

This clonotype showed up just a few times. The CDR3: CASSQGRGYGYTF. CDR3 sequence (DNA): TGTGCCAGCAGCCAAGGCAGGGGGTATGGCTACACCTTC. The chain couples TRBV14 to TRBJ1-2; TRBD1 aligns across 7 bases. Germline CDR1 reads SGHDN; CDR2 reads FVKESK. The CDR3 length is 13 residues. V dropped 1 base and J dropped 5; count of bases not matched to a gene: 1.

This clonotype was seen a few times. V is TRBV12-3 or TRBV12-4 and J is TRBJ1-1, with 7 bases lining up with TRBD1. The CDR3 contains 14 residues. V lost 3 bases and J lost 4; bases outside the gene matches: 5. CDR3 sequence (DNA): TGTGCCAGCAGTTTTGACAGGGCCGTCACTGAAGCTTTCTTT. This gives the protein CASSFDRAVTEAFF.

This clonotype was seen only a few times. This chain uses TRBV29-1 with TRBJ2-7; TRBD1 aligns across 9 bases. V was pared by 6 bases and J by 7 bases, with 10 bases of the junction left unmatched. CDR1 and CDR2 (germline): SQVTM, ANQGSEA. The CDR3 is made up of 13 amino acids. The CDR3 bases are TGCAGCGTAACAGGACAGGGGCTATTAGAGCAGTACTTC. It codes for CSVTGQGLLEQYF.

The rearrangement joins TRBV12-3 or TRBV12-4 to TRBJ2-3; D is uncertain. The CDR3 runs to 15 residues. Trimming left V 3 bases short and J 1 base short, with 11 bases between. Here the CDR3 DNA reads TGTGCCAGCAGTTTTGTCGGGCTTGGCACAGATACGCAGTATTTT. It encodes CASSFVGLGTDTQYF.

In its sample, this clonotype was seen a few times. The V call is TRBV6-5, the J call TRBJ2-5, with no clear D. Looked up from germline, CDR1 is MNHEY and CDR2 is SVGAGI. The CDR3 covers 16 residues. The V and J ends lost 0 bases and 3 bases respectively, with 14 bases between them. The DNA of the CDR3 is TGTGCCAGCAGTTACTCGTATTTGGTAGGGAAAGAGACCCAGTACTTC. The encoded protein is CASSYSYLVGKETQYF.

This clonotype was observed at least ten times. The chain is built from TRBV4-1 and TRBJ2-7; no reliable D call. Germline CDR1 MGHRA, CDR2 YSYEKL. This CDR3 has 16 amino acids. V was cut by 0 bases and J by 6 bases, with 18 bases left in between. The CDR3 nucleotides are TGCGCCAGCAGCCAAGACTTCTCAGGCCAGCCCCCCGAGCAGTACTTC. Translation gives CASSQDFSGQPPEQYF.

CDR3 protein: CSAPGPQETQYF. Here the CDR3 DNA reads TGCAGTGCTCCGGGACCACAAGAGACCCAGTACTTC. The chain carries TRBV20-1 and TRBJ2-5; D is tentatively TRBD1 or TRBD2 (5 bases each). V lost 5 bases and J 2 bases, leaving 9 bases between the germline ends. Germline CDR1 and CDR2: DFQATT and SNEGSKA (reference sequence). This CDR3 is built from 12 residues.

The sample holds a few counts of this clonotype. This chain uses TRBV10-3 with TRBJ2-3; no clear D gene. The CDR3 runs 14 residues. Germline values: CDR1 ENHRY, CDR2 SYGVKD. Trimming pared 2 bases from V and 2 bases from J, leaving 8 bases between. The CDR3 region is CAISEALDTDTQYF. Written as DNA, the CDR3 is TGTGCCATCAGTGAGGCCCTAGACACAGATACGCAGTATTTT.

This rearrangement joins TRBV7-9 to TRBJ2-7; no definite D call. Per the germline V gene, CDR1 is SEHNR and CDR2 is FQNEAQ (reference sequence). With 1 base removed from V and 3 bases from J, the gap between germline ends came to 4 bases. This CDR3 is 12 amino acids long. CDR3 nucleotides: TGTGCCAGCAGCTTAGACGTCTACGAGCAGTACTTC. Protein: CASSLDVYEQYF.

The chain couples TRBV7-9 to TRBJ1-1; D gene ambiguous. V shed 3 bases and J shed 1 base, with 21 bases lying between them. The CDR3 covers 18 residues. CDR1 SEHNR and CDR2 FQNEAQ come from the germline V gene (reference sequence). The CDR3 nucleotides are TGTGCCAGCAGCTTGACGGACCCTGGGCGGTGGGCGAACACTGAAGCTTTCTTT. It yields the protein CASSLTDPGRWANTEAFF. Full variable domain (outside the CDR3, taken from reference TRBV7-9 and TRBJ1-1): DTGVSQNPRHKITKRGQNVTFRCDPISEHNRLYWYRQTLGQGPEFLTYFQNEAQLEKSRLLSDRFSAERPKGSFSTLEIQRTEQGDSAMYLCASSLTDPGRWANTEAFFGQGTRLTVV.

This clonotype appeared a few times. The chain combines TRBV29-1 with TRBJ2-7, with TRBD2 identical over 8 bases. The V gene's germline CDR1 is SQVTM and CDR2 ANQGSEA. The ends lost 2 bases at V and 3 bases at J; junction bases unmatched: 6. The CDR3 runs 14 residues. The CDR3 here is CSVEKGSGSYEQYF. The CDR3 region has the DNA TGCAGCGTTGAAAAGGGAAGCGGGAGCTACGAGCAGTACTTC.